The clone carrying this TCR beta chain was observed a few times. This CDR3 has 14 amino acids. V was cut by 2 bases and J by 1 base, with 9 bases left in between. Germline assignment: CDR1 SGHRS and CDR2 YFSETQ. This sample is part of a study of T-cell reconstitution after alpha-beta-depleted transplantation in children. Unique molecular identifiers tagged the TCRbeta library. MiXCR, run by TCRdb on the PCR reads, gives a single entry per CDR3 protein. The data hold some 530,000 distinct CDR3 sequences, with around 13% observed a single time. The input for sequencing was PBMCs from the stem cell graft donor, taken from the stem cell graft. The TCR originated in a human donor who donated a stem cell graft to a child with combined immunodeficiency. The chain employs TRBV5-1 and TRBJ1-1, with no clear D. Here the CDR3 DNA reads TGCGCCAGCAGCTTCACCGGGCCGAACACTGAAGCTTTCTTT. Translation gives CASSFTGPNTEAFF.